This T cell receptor (beta chain) was observed in a study of neurological immune-mediated disorders. General observations from the study: Private repertoires in all groups were suggested, as expanded clones shared no CDR3 amino acid sequences across subjects.

This CDR3 contains 14 residues. V lost 7 bases and J 4 bases, leaving 16 bases between the germline ends. CDR1 SNHLY and CDR2 FYNNEI come from the germline V gene. 5'RACE generated cDNA with 10-nucleotide random UMIs. From 15-18 subjects, over 190 million TCR-beta sequences were obtained in each sequencing run. A single record per CDR3 protein comes from TCRdb applying MiXCR to the 5' RACE reads. The data contain some 100,000 distinct CDR3 sequences, over 10% of them singletons. Of note for this clonotype: The antigen remains unidentified.

This sample's time point: longitudinal time-point 2. The unsorted libraries had their origin in 2 million PBMCs stored at -80 C. The source is a female donor with HTLV-1-associated myelopathy (HAM/TSP). The specimen sequenced was PBMCs. V usage is TRBV2 and J usage is TRBJ1-1; a possible D gene is TRBD1 (5 bases). The CDR3 DNA is TGTGCCAGCAACCCGCTTTTGGGGGGCACTGAAGCTTTCTTT. It specifies CASNPLLGGTEAFF.